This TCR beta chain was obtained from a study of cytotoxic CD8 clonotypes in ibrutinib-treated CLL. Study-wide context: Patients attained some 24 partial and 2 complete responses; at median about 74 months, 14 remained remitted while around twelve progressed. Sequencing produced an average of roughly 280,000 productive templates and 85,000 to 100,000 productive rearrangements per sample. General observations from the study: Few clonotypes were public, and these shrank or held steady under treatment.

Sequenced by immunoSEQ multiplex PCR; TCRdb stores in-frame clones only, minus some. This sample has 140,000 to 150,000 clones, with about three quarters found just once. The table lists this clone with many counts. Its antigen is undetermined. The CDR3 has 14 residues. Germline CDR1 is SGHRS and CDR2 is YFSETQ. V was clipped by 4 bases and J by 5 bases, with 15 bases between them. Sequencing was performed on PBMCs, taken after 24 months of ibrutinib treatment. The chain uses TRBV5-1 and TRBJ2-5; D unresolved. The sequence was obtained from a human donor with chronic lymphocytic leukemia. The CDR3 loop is CASSPSAARETQYF. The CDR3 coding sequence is TGCGCCAGCAGCCCGTCCGCGGCGAGGGAGACCCAGTACTTC.